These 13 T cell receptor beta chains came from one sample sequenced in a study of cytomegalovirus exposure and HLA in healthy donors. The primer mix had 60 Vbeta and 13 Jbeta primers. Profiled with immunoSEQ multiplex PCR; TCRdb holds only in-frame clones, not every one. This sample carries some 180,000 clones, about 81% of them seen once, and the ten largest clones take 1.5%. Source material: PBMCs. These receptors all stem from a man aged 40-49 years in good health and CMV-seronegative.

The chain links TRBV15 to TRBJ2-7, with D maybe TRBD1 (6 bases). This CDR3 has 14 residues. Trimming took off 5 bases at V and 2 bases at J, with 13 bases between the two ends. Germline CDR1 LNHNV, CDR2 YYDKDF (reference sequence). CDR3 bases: TGTGCCACCAGCCGCCGGGACACAGCCTACGAGCAGTACTTC. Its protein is CATSRRDTAYEQYF.

This CDR3 is CASREAGEELFF. Here the CDR3 DNA reads TGTGCCAGTAGGGAGGCGGGCGAGGAGCTGTTTTTT. V gene TRBV19 combines with J gene TRBJ2-2; perhaps TRBD2 as D (5 bases). V was shortened by 6 bases and J by 10 bases, with 12 bases between the two germline ends. Germline CDR1 is LNHDA and CDR2 is SQIVND (reference sequence). This CDR3 region has 12 residues.

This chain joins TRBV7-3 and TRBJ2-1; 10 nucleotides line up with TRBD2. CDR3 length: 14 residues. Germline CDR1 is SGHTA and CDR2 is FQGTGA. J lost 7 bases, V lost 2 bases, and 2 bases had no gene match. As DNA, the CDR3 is TGTGCCAGCAGCTTATCTAGCGGGAGTAATGAGCAGTTCTTC. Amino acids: CASSLSSGSNEQFF.

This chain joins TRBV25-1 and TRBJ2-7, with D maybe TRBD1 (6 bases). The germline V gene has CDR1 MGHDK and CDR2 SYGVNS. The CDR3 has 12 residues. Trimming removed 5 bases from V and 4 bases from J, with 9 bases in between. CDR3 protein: CASSSQGYEQYF. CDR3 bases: TGTGCCAGCAGTTCACAGGGTTACGAGCAGTACTTC.

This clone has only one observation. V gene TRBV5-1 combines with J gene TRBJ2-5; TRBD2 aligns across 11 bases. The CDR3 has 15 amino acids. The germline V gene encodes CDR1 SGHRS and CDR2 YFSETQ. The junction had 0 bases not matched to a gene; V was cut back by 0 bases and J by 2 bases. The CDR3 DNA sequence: TGCGCCAGCAGCTTGGTAGCGGGGGGGCAAGAGACCCAGTACTTC. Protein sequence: CASSLVAGGQETQYF.

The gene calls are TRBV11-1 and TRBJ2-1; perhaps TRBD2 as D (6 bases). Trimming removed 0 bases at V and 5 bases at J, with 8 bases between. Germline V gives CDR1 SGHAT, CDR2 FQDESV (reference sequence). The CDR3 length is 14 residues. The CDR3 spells CASSLAGGDNEQFF. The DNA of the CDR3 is TGTGCCAGCAGCTTAGCGGGGGGAGACAATGAGCAGTTCTTC.

The CDR3 region has the DNA TGTGCCAGCAGTGGCGACAAGGGGGATGAAAAACTGTTTTTT. Residues: CASSGDKGDEKLFF. V gene TRBV6-5 combines with J gene TRBJ1-4, with a weak D call TRBD1 (6 bases). Germline V lookup: CDR1 MNHEY, CDR2 SVGAGI. V was shortened by 5 bases and J by 6 bases, with 13 bases between the two germline ends. This CDR3 comprises 14 residues.

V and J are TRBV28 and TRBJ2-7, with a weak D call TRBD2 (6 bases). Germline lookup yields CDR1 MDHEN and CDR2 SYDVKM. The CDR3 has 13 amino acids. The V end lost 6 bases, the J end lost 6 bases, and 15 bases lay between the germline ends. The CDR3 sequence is CASSRAGRGEQYF. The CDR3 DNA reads TGTGCCAGCAGCAGGGCGGGAAGGGGCGAGCAGTACTTC.

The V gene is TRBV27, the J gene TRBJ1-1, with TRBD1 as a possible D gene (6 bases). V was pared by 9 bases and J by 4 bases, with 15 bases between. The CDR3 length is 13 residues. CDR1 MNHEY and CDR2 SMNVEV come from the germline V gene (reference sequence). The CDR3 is CASGGGLGTEAFF. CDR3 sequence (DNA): TGTGCCAGTGGGGGGGGCCTAGGCACTGAAGCTTTCTTT.

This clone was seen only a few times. In DNA form, the CDR3 reads TGTGCCAGCAGCTTGTGGCAGAACACTGAAGCTTTCTTT. Translating gives CASSLWQNTEAFF. The V call is TRBV5-5, the J call TRBJ1-1; D gene ambiguous. The CDR3 is 13 amino acids. Between the trimmed V and J ends, which lost 1 base and 1 base, there was a span of 5 bases. Germline CDR1 and CDR2: SGHKS and YYEKEE (reference sequence). The full variable domain, completed using reference TRBV5-5 and TRBJ1-1, is DAGVTQSPTHLIKTRGQQVTLRCSPISGHKSVSWYQQVLGQGPQFIFQYYEKEERGRGNFPDRFSARQFPNYSSELNVNALLLGDSALYLCASSLWQNTEAFFGQGTRLTVV.

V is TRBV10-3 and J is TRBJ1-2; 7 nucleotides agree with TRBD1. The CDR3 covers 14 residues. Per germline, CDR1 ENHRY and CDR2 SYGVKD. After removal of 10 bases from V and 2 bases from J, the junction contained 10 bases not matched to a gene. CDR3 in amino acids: CASRTGAPNYGYTF. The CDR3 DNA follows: TGTGCCAGCCGAACAGGGGCGCCGAACTATGGCTACACCTTC.

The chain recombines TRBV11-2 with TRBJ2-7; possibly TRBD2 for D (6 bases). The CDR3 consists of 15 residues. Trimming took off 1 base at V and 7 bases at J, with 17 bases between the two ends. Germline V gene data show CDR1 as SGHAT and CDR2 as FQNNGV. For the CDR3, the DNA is TGTGCCAGCAGCTTAGTAATGGGGGGTTTGGGGGAGCAGTACTTC. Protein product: CASSLVMGGLGEQYF.

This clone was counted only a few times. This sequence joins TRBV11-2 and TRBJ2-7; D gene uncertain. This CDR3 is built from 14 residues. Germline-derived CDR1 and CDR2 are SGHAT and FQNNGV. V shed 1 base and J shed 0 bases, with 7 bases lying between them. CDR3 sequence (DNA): TGTGCCAGCAGCTTAGGCGCGAACTCCTACGAGCAGTACTTC. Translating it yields CASSLGANSYEQYF.